This T cell receptor (beta chain) was sequenced in a study of blood T cell repertoires in COVID-19. On the study more broadly: Samples representing acute and convalescent COVID-19 were sourced from the United States, Italy and Spain. Sources were T cells, B-cell-depleted T cells, or PBMCs; the material itself was cDNA or gDNA.

Note on this clone: Different DNA sequences within this sample yield the same CDR3.

Only in-frame clones appear in the TCRdb table, and some are missing; sequencing was by immunoSEQ multiplex PCR. The sample holds 240,000 or so clones; around 79% are singletons and the top ten take approximately 3.2%. Germline-derived CDR1 and CDR2 are MNHNS and SASEGT. The length of the CDR3 is 15 residues. Trimming took 0 bases from V and 0 from J, leaving 6 bases between them. The sample consisted of peripheral blood. The sequence was obtained from an elderly woman with acute or convalescent COVID-19. The rearrangement links TRBV6-1 to TRBJ1-5, with a possible D match to TRBD1 (5 bases). The CDR3 coding sequence is TGTGCCAGCAGTGAAGCGGGGGGTAGCAATCAGCCCCAGCATTTT. It encodes CASSEAGGSNQPQHF.